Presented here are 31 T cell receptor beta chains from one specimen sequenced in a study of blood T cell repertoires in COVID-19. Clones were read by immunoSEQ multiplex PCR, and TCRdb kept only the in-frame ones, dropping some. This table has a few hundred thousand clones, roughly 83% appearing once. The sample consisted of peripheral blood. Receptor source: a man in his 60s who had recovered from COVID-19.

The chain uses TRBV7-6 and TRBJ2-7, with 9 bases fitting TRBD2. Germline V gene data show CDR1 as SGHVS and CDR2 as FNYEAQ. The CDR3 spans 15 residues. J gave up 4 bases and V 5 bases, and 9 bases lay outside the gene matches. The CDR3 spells CASSRMTSGNYEQYF. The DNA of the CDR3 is TGTGCCAGCAGCCGAATGACTAGCGGAAATTACGAGCAGTACTTC.

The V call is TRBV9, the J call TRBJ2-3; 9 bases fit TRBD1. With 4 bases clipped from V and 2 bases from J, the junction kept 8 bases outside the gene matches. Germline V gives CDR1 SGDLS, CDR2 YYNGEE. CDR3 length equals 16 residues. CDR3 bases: TGTGCCAGCAGCCCCAGGGACAGGGAGGCCACAGATACGCAGTATTTT. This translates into CASSPRDREATDTQYF.

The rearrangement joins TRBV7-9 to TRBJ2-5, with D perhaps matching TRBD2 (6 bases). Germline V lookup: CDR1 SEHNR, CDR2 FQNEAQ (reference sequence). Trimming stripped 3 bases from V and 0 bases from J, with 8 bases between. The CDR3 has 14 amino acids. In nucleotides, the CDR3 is TGTGCCAGCAGCTTCCGGGACTACCAAGAGACCCAGTACTTC. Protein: CASSFRDYQETQYF.

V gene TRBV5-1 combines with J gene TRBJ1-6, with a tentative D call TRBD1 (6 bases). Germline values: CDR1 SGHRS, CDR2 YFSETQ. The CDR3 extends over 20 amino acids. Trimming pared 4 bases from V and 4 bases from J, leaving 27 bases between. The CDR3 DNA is TGCGCCAGCAGCCCCCGCGCATCAGGGGACGCGCAAAGGTATAATTCACCCCTCCACTTT. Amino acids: CASSPRASGDAQRYNSPLHF.

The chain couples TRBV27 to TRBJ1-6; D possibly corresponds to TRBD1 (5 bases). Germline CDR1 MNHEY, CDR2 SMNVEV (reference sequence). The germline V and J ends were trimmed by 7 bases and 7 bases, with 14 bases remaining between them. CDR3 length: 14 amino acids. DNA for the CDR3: TGTGCCAGCACCAATGGGGCGATAAATTCACCCCTCCACTTT. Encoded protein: CASTNGAINSPLHF.

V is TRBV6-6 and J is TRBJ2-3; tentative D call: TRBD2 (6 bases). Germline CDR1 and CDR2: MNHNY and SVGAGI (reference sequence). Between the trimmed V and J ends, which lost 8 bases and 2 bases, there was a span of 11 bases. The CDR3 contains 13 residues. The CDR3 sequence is CASGGLNTDTQYF. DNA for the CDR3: TGTGCCAGCGGGGGGTTAAACACAGATACGCAGTATTTT.

The CDR3 sequence: CSASEPGTSGHNEQFF. As DNA, the CDR3 is TGCAGTGCTAGTGAGCCCGGGACTAGCGGACACAATGAGCAGTTCTTC. The rearrangement uses TRBV20-1 and TRBJ2-1; 11 positions agree with TRBD2. Germline CDR1 is DFQATT and CDR2 is SNEGSKA (reference sequence). V shed 3 bases and J 5 bases; nucleotides not matched to a gene: 9. This CDR3 spans 16 amino acids.

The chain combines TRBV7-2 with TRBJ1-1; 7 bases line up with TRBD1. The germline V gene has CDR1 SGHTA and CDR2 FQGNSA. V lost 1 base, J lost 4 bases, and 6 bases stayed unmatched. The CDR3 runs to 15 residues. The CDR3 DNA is TGTGCCAGCAGCTTAGGGTACAGGGGTGGCACTGAAGCTTTCTTT. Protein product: CASSLGYRGGTEAFF.

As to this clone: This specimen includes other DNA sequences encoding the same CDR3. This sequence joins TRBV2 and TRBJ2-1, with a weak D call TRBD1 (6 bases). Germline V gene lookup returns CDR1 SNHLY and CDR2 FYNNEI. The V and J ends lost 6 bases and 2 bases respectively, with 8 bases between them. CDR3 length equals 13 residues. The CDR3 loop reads CASRDSTYNEQFF. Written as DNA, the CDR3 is TGTGCCAGCAGGGACAGTACCTACAATGAGCAGTTCTTC.

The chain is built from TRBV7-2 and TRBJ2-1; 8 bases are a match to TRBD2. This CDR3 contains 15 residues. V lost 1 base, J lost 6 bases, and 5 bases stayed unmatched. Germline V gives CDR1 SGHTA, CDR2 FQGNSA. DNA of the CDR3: TGTGCCAGCAGCTTAGTAGGCGGGGGGCTCAATGAGCAGTTCTTC. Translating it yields CASSLVGGGLNEQFF.

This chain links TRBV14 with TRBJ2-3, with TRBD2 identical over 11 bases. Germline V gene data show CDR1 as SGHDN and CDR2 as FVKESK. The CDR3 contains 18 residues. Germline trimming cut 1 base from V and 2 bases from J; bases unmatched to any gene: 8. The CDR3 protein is CASSQGLAGGKITDTQYF. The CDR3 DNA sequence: TGTGCCAGCAGCCAAGGGCTAGCGGGGGGCAAAATCACAGATACGCAGTATTTT.

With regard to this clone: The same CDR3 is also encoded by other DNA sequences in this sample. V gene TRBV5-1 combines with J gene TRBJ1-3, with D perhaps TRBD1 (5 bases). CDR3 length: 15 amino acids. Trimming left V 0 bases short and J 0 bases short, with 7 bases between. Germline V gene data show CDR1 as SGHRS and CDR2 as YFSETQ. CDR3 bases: TGCGCCAGCAGCTTGGCGCAGGGCTCTGGAAACACCATATATTTT. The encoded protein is CASSLAQGSGNTIYF.

This chain's CDR3 is CASSVKARGANVLTF. The DNA of the CDR3 is TGTGCCAGCAGCGTCAAGGCCAGGGGGGCCAACGTCCTGACTTTC. This rearrangement joins TRBV9 to TRBJ2-6, with no clear D. Trimming took 2 bases from V and 4 from J, leaving 10 bases between them. The CDR3 sequence is 15 residues long. Germline assignment: CDR1 SGDLS and CDR2 YYNGEE.

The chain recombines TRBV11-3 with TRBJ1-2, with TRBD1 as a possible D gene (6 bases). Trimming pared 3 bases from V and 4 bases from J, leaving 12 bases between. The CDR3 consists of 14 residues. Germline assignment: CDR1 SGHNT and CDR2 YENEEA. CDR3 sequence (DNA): TGTGCCAGCAGCTTGATGGGACATTCCTATGGCTACACCTTC. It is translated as CASSLMGHSYGYTF.

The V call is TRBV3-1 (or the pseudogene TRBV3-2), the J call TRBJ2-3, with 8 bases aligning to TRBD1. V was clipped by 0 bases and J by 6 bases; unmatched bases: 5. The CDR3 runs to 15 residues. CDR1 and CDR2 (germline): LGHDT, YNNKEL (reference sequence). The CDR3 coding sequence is TGTGCCAGCAGCCAAGACGGGACAGGCCTCGATACGCAGTATTTT. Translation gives CASSQDGTGLDTQYF.

CDR3 sequence: CASSLTDRDYTF. The CDR3, as DNA: TGTGCCAGCAGCTTGACCGACAGAGACTACACCTTC. The chain employs TRBV7-6 and TRBJ1-2; a possible D gene is TRBD1 (5 bases). Trimming pared 3 bases from V and 10 bases from J, leaving 12 bases between. CDR1 and CDR2 (germline): SGHVS, FNYEAQ. The CDR3 loop spans 12 amino acids.

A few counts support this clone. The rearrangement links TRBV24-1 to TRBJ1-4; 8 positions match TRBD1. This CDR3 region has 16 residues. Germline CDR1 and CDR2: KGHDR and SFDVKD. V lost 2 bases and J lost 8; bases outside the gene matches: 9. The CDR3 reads CATSDWRTGREEKLFF. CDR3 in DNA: TGTGCCACCAGTGATTGGCGGACAGGGCGTGAGGAAAAACTGTTTTTT.

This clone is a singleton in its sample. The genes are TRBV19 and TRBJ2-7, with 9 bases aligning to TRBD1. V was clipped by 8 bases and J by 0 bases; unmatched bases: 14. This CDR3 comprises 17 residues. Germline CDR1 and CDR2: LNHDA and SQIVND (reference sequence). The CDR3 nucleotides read TGTGCCAGTCAAGGGAGCCTTGGGACAGGGAGCTCCTACGAGCAGTACTTC. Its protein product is CASQGSLGTGSSYEQYF.

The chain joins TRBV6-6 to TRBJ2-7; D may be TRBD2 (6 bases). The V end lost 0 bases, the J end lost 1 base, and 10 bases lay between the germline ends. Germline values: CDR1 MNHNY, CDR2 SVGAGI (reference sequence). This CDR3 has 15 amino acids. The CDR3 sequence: CASSYSKEGSYEQYF. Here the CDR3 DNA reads TGTGCCAGCAGTTACTCGAAGGAGGGTTCCTACGAGCAGTACTTC.

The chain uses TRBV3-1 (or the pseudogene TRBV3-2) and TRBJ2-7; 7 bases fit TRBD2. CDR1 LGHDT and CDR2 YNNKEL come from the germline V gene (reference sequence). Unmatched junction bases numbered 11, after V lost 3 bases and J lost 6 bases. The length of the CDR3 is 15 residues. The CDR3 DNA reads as TGTGCCAGCAGCCAGGCCGGACTAGTGTATTTCGAGCAGTACTTC. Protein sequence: CASSQAGLVYFEQYF.

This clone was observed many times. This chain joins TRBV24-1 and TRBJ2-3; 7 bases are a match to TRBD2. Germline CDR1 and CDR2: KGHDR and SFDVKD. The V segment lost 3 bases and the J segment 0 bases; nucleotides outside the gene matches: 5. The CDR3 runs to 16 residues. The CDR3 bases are TGTGCCACCAGTGATCCGGGGGGTAGGAGCACAGATACGCAGTATTTT. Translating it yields CATSDPGGRSTDTQYF.

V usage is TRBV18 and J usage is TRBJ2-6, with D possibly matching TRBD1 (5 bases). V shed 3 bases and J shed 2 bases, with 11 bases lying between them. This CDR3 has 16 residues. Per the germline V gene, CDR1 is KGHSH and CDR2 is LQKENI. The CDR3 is CASSPIVGAGANVLTF. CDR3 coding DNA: TGTGCCAGCTCACCGATTGTAGGGGCTGGGGCCAACGTCCTGACTTTC.

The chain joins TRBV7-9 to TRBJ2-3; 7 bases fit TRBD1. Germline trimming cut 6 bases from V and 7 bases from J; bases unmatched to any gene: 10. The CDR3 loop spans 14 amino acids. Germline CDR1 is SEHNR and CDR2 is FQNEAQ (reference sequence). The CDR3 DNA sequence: TGTGCCAGCAGTGAAGACAGGGCCGACTATACGCAGTATTTT. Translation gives CASSEDRADYTQYF.

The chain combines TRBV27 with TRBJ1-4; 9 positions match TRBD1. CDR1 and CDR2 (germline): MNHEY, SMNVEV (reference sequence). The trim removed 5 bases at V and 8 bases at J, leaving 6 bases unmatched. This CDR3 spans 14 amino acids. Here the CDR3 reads CASSPGQGREKLFF. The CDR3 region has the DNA TGTGCCAGCAGTCCGGGACAGGGAAGAGAAAAACTGTTTTTT.

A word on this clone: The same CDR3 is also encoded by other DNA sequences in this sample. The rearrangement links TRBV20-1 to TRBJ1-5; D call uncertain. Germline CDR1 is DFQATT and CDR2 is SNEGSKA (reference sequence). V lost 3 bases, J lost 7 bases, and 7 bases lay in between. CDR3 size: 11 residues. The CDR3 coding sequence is TGCAGTGCTAGTTCGGGGCAGCCCCAGCATTTT. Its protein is CSASSGQPQHF.

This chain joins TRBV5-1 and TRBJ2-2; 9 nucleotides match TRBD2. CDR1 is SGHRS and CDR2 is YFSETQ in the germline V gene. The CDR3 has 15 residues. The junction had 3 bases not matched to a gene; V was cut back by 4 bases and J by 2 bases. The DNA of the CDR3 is TGCGCCAGCAGCGTCGGGACTAGCAACACCGGGGAGCTGTTTTTT. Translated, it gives CASSVGTSNTGELFF.

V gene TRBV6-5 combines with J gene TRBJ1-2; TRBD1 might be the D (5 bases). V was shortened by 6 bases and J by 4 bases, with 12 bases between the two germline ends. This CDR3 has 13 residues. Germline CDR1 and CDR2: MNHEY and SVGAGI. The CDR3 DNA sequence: TGTGCCAGCAGAACTGGGGGGTCCTATGGCTACACCTTC. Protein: CASRTGGSYGYTF.

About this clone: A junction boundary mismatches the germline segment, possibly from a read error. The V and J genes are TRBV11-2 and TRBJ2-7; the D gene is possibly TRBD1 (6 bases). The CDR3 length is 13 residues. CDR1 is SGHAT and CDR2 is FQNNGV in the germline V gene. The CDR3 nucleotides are TGTGCCAGCAGCGCCCAGAGGTACGGACAGTTGCACTTC. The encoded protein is CASSAQRYGQLHF.

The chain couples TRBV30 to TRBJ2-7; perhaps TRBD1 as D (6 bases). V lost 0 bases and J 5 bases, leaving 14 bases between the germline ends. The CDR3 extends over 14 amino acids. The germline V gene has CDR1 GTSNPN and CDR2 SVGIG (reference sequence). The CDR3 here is CAWSVSGVSDEQYF. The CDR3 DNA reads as TGTGCCTGGAGTGTATCAGGGGTAAGCGACGAGCAGTACTTC.

This CDR3 is CASSGVPGGMNTEAFF. The CDR3 DNA sequence: TGTGCCAGCAGTGGGGTCCCAGGGGGCATGAACACTGAAGCTTTCTTT. The chain employs TRBV6-2 or TRBV6-3 and TRBJ1-1; the match to TRBD1 covers 8 bases. Trimming removed 5 bases from V and 0 bases from J; junction bases left unmatched: 8. This CDR3 contains 16 residues. Per germline, CDR1 MNHEY and CDR2 SVGEGT.

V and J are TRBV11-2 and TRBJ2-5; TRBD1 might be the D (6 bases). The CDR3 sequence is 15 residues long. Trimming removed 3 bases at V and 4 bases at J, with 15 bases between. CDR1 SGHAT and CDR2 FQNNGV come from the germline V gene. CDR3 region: CASSLGANPIETQYF. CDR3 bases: TGTGCCAGCAGCTTGGGGGCTAACCCGATAGAGACCCAGTACTTC.